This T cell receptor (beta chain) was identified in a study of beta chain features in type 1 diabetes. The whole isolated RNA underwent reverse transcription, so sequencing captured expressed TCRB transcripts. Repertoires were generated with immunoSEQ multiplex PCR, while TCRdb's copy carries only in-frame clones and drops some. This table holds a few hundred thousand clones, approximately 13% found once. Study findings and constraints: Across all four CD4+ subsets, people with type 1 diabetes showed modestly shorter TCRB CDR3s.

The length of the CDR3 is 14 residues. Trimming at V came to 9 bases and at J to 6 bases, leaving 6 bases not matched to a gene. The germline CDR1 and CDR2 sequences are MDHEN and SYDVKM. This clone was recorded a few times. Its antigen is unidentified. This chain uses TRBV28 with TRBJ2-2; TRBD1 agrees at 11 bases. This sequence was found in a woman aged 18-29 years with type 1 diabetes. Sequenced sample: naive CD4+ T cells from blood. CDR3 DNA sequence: TGTGCCAGTCAGGACAGGGGGCCTCCCGGGGAGCTGTTTTTT. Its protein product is CASQDRGPPGELFF.